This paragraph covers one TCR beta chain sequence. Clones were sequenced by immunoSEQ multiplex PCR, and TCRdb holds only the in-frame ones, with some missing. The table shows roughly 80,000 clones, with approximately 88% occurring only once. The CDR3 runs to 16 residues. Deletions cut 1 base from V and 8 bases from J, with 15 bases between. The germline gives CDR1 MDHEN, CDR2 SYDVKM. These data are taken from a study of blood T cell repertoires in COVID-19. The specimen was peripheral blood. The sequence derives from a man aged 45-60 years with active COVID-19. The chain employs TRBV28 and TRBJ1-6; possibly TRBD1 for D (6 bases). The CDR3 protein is CASSLSGTPTYSPLHF. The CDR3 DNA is TGTGCCAGCAGTTTATCAGGGACACCTACTTATTCACCCCTCCACTTT.